Presented here are 24 T cell receptor beta chains from one specimen sequenced in a study of blood T cell repertoires in COVID-19. The method was immunoSEQ multiplex PCR; TCRdb's version includes in-frame clones alone and lacks a portion of them. Seen here are about 170,000 clones, approximately 87% observed once, and the top ten hold 3% to 4%. Sequencing used peripheral blood. Receptors were obtained from a man between 18 and 35 years old with active or convalescent COVID-19.

V usage is TRBV7-8 and J usage is TRBJ2-3; 12 nucleotides align to TRBD2. Germline loops: CDR1 SGHVS, CDR2 FQNEAQ. The ends lost 5 bases at V and 2 bases at J; junction bases unmatched: 11. This CDR3 has 18 amino acids. This chain's CDR3 is CASSPRLAGESSTDTQYF. The DNA of the CDR3 is TGTGCCAGCAGCCCCCGACTAGCGGGAGAGTCCTCCACAGATACGCAGTATTTT. The whole variable domain, remainder taken from reference TRBV7-8 and TRBJ2-3, is GAGVSQSPRYKVAKRGQDVALRCDPISGHVSLFWYQQALGQGPEFLTYFQNEAQLDKSGLPSDRFFAERPEGSVSTLKIQRTQQEDSAVYLCASSPRLAGESSTDTQYFGPGTRLTVL.

The J gene is TRBJ1-1, the V gene TRBV7-2; a possible D gene is TRBD1 (5 bases). Trimming pared 2 bases from V and 11 bases from J, leaving 12 bases between. CDR1 and CDR2 from the germline V gene are SGHTA and FQGNSA. This CDR3 spans 12 amino acids. The CDR3, as DNA: TGTGCCAGCAGCTTAAGGCCAGGGTTGGCTTTCTTT. Protein: CASSLRPGLAFF.

The chain couples TRBV2 to TRBJ1-4, with a weak D call TRBD1 (6 bases). Trimming took 6 bases from V and 8 from J, leaving 16 bases between them. The CDR3 length is 14 residues. CDR1 SNHLY and CDR2 FYNNEI come from the germline V gene. As DNA, the CDR3 is TGTGCCAGCAGGGGATTACAGGGCTCGGAAAAACTGTTTTTT. Its protein is CASRGLQGSEKLFF.

The CDR3 DNA reads TGCGCCAGCAGCCCCGAGGGACAGATCTACGAGCAGTACTTC. This translates into CASSPEGQIYEQYF. The chain links TRBV5-1 to TRBJ2-7; TRBD1 matches at 7 bases. This CDR3 spans 14 amino acids. Trimming removed 4 bases from V and 3 bases from J; junction bases left unmatched: 7. Germline V gene sequence: CDR1 SGHRS, CDR2 YFSETQ.

This chain links TRBV29-1 with TRBJ2-7; 12 positions agree with TRBD2. V was pared by 5 bases and J by 5 bases, with 4 bases of the junction left unmatched. The CDR3 contains 13 residues. CDR1 and CDR2 (germline): SQVTM, ANQGSEA. The CDR3 coding sequence is TGCAGCGTTCGGACTAGCGGGAAGGACGAGCAGTACTTC. Translated, it gives CSVRTSGKDEQYF.

The chain recombines TRBV7-9 with TRBJ2-5, with 11 bases that match TRBD2. CDR3 length: 16 amino acids. In germline, CDR1 is SEHNR, CDR2 FQNEAQ (reference sequence). V shed 3 bases, J shed 5 bases, and the junction held 8 bases outside the gene matches. Written as DNA, the CDR3 is TGTGCCAGCAGCTTCCGAACTAGCGGGGGTCCGGAGACCCAGTACTTC. This encodes CASSFRTSGGPETQYF.

The V and J genes are TRBV3-1 (or the pseudogene TRBV3-2) and TRBJ2-1, with 10 positions matching TRBD1. This CDR3 has 15 residues. V shed 4 bases, J shed 4 bases, and the junction held 4 bases outside the gene matches. Germline CDR1 LGHDT, CDR2 YNNKEL (reference sequence). CDR3 protein: CASSPGQGGYNEQFF. The CDR3 DNA reads as TGTGCCAGCAGCCCTGGACAGGGGGGTTACAATGAGCAGTTCTTC.

The rearrangement joins TRBV19 to TRBJ2-1; tentatively, D is TRBD2 (7 bases). V was pared by 5 bases and J by 0 bases, with 14 bases between. The CDR3 loop spans 16 amino acids. Germline loops: CDR1 LNHDA, CDR2 SQIVND (reference sequence). The CDR3 is CASSLGGGPSYNEQFF. The CDR3 coding sequence is TGTGCCAGTAGTCTAGGGGGAGGGCCCTCCTACAATGAGCAGTTCTTC.

This rearrangement joins TRBV9 to TRBJ2-3; TRBD1 aligns across 8 bases. Germline V lookup: CDR1 SGDLS, CDR2 YYNGEE. The CDR3 covers 14 residues. Losses at the gene ends were 6 bases for V and 2 bases for J; bases not matched to a gene: 5. CDR3 in DNA: TGTGCCAGCACCCGACAGGGGACCACAGATACGCAGTATTTT. Its translation: CASTRQGTTDTQYF.

CDR3: CASSLQGADEKLFF. CDR3 nucleotides: TGTGCCAGCAGCTTACAGGGGGCGGATGAAAAACTGTTTTTT. The V call is TRBV5-4, the J call TRBJ1-4, with TRBD1 matching over 9 bases. Trimming took 2 bases from V and 6 from J; bases not matched to a gene: 2. This CDR3 comprises 14 residues. Germline-derived CDR1 and CDR2 are SGHNT and YYREEE (reference sequence).

CDR3 region: CASSIEAGFYNEQFF. CDR3 DNA sequence: TGTGCCAGTAGTATAGAAGCGGGGTTCTACAATGAGCAGTTCTTC. The rearrangement uses TRBV19 and TRBJ2-1; 7 bases align to TRBD2. After removal of 0 bases from V and 3 bases from J, the junction contained 2 bases not matched to a gene. Per the germline V gene, CDR1 is LNHDA and CDR2 is SQIVND (reference sequence). The CDR3 consists of 15 residues.

This clone turned up a few times. The chain is built from TRBV2 and TRBJ1-1; perhaps TRBD1 as D (5 bases). CDR1 is SNHLY and CDR2 is FYNNEI in the germline V gene. The CDR3 contains 14 residues. V was clipped by 8 bases and J by 0 bases, with 13 bases between them. The CDR3 nucleotides read TGTGCCAGCCGCCAGGGCGCATTGAACACTGAAGCTTTCTTT. Its protein product is CASRQGALNTEAFF. The full variable domain, completed using reference TRBV2 and TRBJ1-1, is EPEVTQTPSHQVTQMGQEVILRCVPISNHLYFYWYRQILGQKVEFLVSFYNNEISEKSEIFDDQFSVERPDGSNFTLKIRSTKLEDSAMYFCASRQGALNTEAFFGQGTRLTVV.

The chain combines TRBV6-1 with TRBJ1-1, with TRBD1 as a possible D gene (5 bases). V dropped 2 bases and J dropped 1 base, with 11 bases sitting between them. CDR3 length equals 15 residues. Per germline, CDR1 MNHNS and CDR2 SASEGT. The CDR3 protein is CASSEQGLTNTEAFF. The CDR3, as DNA: TGTGCCAGCAGTGAACAGGGTTTGACGAACACTGAAGCTTTCTTT.

The chain couples TRBV13 to TRBJ2-1, with 9 bases fitting TRBD2. Germline loops: CDR1 PRHDT, CDR2 FYEKMQ (reference sequence). The trim removed 2 bases at V and 6 bases at J, leaving 5 bases unmatched. The CDR3 totals 15 residues. In DNA form, the CDR3 reads TGTGCCAGCAGCTTACTCGGGACTAGCAGCAATGAGCAGTTCTTC. Translation: CASSLLGTSSNEQFF.

The chain employs TRBV5-1 and TRBJ1-1; 7 positions match TRBD1. The CDR3 runs to 17 residues. Losses at the gene ends were 4 bases for V and 0 bases for J; bases not matched to a gene: 12. The germline V gene encodes CDR1 SGHRS and CDR2 YFSETQ. The DNA of the CDR3 is TGCGCCAGCAGCGTCGCTTCAGGGGGAAGTATGAACACTGAAGCTTTCTTT. Amino acids: CASSVASGGSMNTEAFF.

The V gene is TRBV24-1, the J gene TRBJ1-2, with 10 nucleotides matching TRBD1. Germline CDR1 reads KGHDR; CDR2 reads SFDVKD. With V trimmed by 4 bases and J by 8 bases, 6 bases remained unmatched. The CDR3 contains 14 residues. CDR3 sequence reads: CATSDRGQGEGYTF. The CDR3 nucleotides are TGTGCCACCAGTGACAGAGGACAGGGGGAAGGCTACACCTTC.

This rearrangement joins TRBV27 to TRBJ1-2; D perhaps matches TRBD1 (6 bases). This CDR3 is 14 amino acids long. V lost 3 bases to trimming and J lost 4 bases, with 12 bases between them. Germline values: CDR1 MNHEY, CDR2 SMNVEV (reference sequence). CDR3 residues: CASSFRQEAYGYTF. CDR3 nucleotide sequence: TGTGCCAGCAGTTTCCGACAGGAGGCCTATGGCTACACCTTC.

V gene TRBV5-1 combines with J gene TRBJ2-2; 7 bases match TRBD2. The CDR3 consists of 15 residues. The V gene's germline CDR1 is SGHRS and CDR2 YFSETQ. Trimming took 5 bases from V and 4 from J; bases not matched to a gene: 8. Here the CDR3 reads CASRRGLAVTGELFF. The CDR3 region has the DNA TGCGCCAGCAGAAGAGGCCTAGCGGTCACCGGGGAGCTGTTTTTT. Using reference TRBV5-1 and TRBJ2-2 for the parts outside the CDR3, the full variable domain is KAGVTQTPRYLIKTRGQQVTLSCSPISGHRSVSWYQQTPGQGLQFLFEYFSETQRNKGNFPGRFSGRQFSNSRSEMNVSTLELGDSALYLCASRRGLAVTGELFFGEGSRLTVL.

The table lists this clone with a few counts. This chain joins TRBV19 and TRBJ1-2; 7 bases agree with TRBD1. CDR1 is LNHDA, CDR2 SQIVND, per germline (reference sequence). The CDR3 runs to 13 residues. CDR3 sequence (DNA): TGTGCTGCATCAGGGGGTTTGGGCTATGGCTACACCTTC. Translation: CAASGGLGYGYTF.

This chain connects TRBV19 to TRBJ1-1; D not certain. Per germline, CDR1 LNHDA and CDR2 SQIVND (reference sequence). Trimming shortened V by 1 base and J by 0 bases, and 12 bases separated the two germline ends. The CDR3 is 16 residues long. The CDR3 is CASSIVNSQMNTEAFF. The CDR3 coding sequence is TGTGCCAGTAGTATAGTAAACAGTCAGATGAACACTGAAGCTTTCTTT.

CDR3 nucleotide sequence: TGTGCCTGGAGTGTCCTCGGGACAGGGGATTCACCCCTCCACTTT. Translation: CAWSVLGTGDSPLHF. The V gene is TRBV30, the J gene TRBJ1-6; TRBD1 matches at 10 bases. V trimming: 0 bases; J trimming: 8 bases; junction bases outside the gene matches: 4. The germline gives CDR1 GTSNPN, CDR2 SVGIG (reference sequence). CDR3 size: 15 residues. Complete variable domain (other parts from reference TRBV30 and TRBJ1-6): SQTIHQWPATLVQPVGSPLSLECTVEGTSNPNLYWYRQAAGRGLQLLFYSVGIGQISSEVPQNLSASRPQDRQFILSSKKLLLSDSGFYLCAWSVLGTGDSPLHFGNGTRLTVT.

V is TRBV27 and J is TRBJ2-7; 9 bases are a match to TRBD2. The CDR3 length is 16 residues. Trimming took 2 bases from V and 2 from J; bases not matched to a gene: 7. Germline V CDR1 and CDR2: MNHEY, SMNVEV (reference sequence). The CDR3, as DNA: TGTGCCAGCAGTTTAGGGACCGGGACTAGCCCCTACGAGCAGTACTTC. Amino acids: CASSLGTGTSPYEQYF.

The V gene is TRBV24-1, the J gene TRBJ2-1, with D perhaps matching TRBD1 (6 bases). The CDR3 is 13 residues long. V lost 4 bases and J lost 7, with 10 bases in between. The germline CDR1 and CDR2 sequences are KGHDR and SFDVKD. The CDR3, as DNA: TGTGCCACCAGTGACAGGGGAAGGAATGAGCAGTTCTTC. Protein product: CATSDRGRNEQFF.

This chain joins TRBV2 and TRBJ2-1, with unresolved D. CDR3 length: 10 residues. Trimming stripped 5 bases from V and 12 bases from J, with 8 bases between. Germline V gives CDR1 SNHLY, CDR2 FYNNEI. CDR3 loop: CASSPGGQFF. Here the CDR3 DNA reads TGTGCCAGCAGTCCCGGCGGGCAGTTCTTC.